These T cell receptor beta chains were read from a single sample in a study of T cells in Graves' hyperthyroidism and ophthalmopathy. Via MiXCR, TCRdb re-called the multiplex PCR reads, giving one row per CDR3 protein. In the table there are fewer than 450,000 distinct CDR3 sequences, 13% to 15% of which are singletons. The sample consisted of blood. The receptor source for this set is a woman aged 60-75 years with Graves' ophthalmopathy. CDR3s include the opening cysteine and the closing phenylalanine or tryptophan. D genes are given only for firm matches. Expanded clones are given a class, and other clones once, few, many or no size at all.

>TRBD1|TRBJ2-5|TRBV24-1|16|.
CATSDLLDRGGETQYF
TGTGCCACCAGTGATTTGCTGGACAGGGGAGGGGAGACCCAGTACTTC
>.|TRBJ1-6|TRBV5-4|14|.
CASSLLAGNSPLHF
TGTGCCAGCAGCTTGCTAGCGGGTAATTCACCCCTCCACTTT
>TRBD2|TRBJ2-7|TRBV3-1|16|.
CASSQLTSGKTYEQYF
TGTGCCAGCAGCCAACTTACTAGCGGAAAAACCTACGAGCAGTACTTC
>.|TRBJ1-1|TRBV11-2|15|many
CASSLGAGRGTEAFF
TGTGCCAGCAGCTTAGGGGCGGGGAGGGGCACTGAAGCTTTCTTT
>.|TRBJ2-7|TRBV14|13|.
CASSQKGPTQQYF
TGTGCCAGCAGCCAAAAAGGTCCGACCCAGCAGTACTTC
>.|TRBJ2-3|TRBV11-2|14|many
CASSLGVSTDTQYF
TGTGCCAGCAGCTTAGGGGTCAGCACAGATACGCAGTATTTT
>.|TRBJ2-5|TRBV7-2|17|many
CASSLFGRLGPVETQYF
TGTGCCAGCAGCTTATTCGGGCGACTAGGGCCGGTGGAGACCCAGTACTTC
>TRBD1|TRBJ1-4|TRBV12-3/TRBV12-4|13|few
CASSFGTGAKLFF
TGTGCCAGCAGTTTTGGGACAGGGGCAAAACTGTTTTTT
>TRBD2|TRBJ2-2|TRBV27|16|few
CASSLFRTSGTGELFF
TGTGCCAGCAGTTTATTTAGGACTAGCGGCACCGGGGAGCTGTTTTTT
>.|TRBJ2-5|TRBV7-7|15|few
CASSLTGAQQETQYF
TGTGCCAGCAGCTTAACCGGGGCACAACAAGAGACCCAGTACTTC